This T cell receptor (beta chain) stems from a study of T cells in Graves' hyperthyroidism and ophthalmopathy (dated by TCRdb to between 2018 and 2020). Regarding the complete study: Peripheral blood was sampled at the time of initial diagnosis, prior to any treatment. Thyroid tissue and blood T-cell repertoires from six Graves' hyperthyroidism patients were also compared in the study. The roughly 94 discovery patients were randomly split 7:3 into training and test sets. To identify distinguishing TCR V-J signatures, a discovery cohort of roughly 100 patients was used, comprising approximately 40 with Graves' ophthalmopathy and approximately 58 with stable Graves' hyperthyroidism. Prospective prediction of ophthalmopathy was tested in an independent validation cohort consisting of fewer than 20 hyperthyroidism patients and 17 patients who later progressed to ophthalmopathy. The paper reports TCR Vbeta CDR3 sequencing of about 140 peripheral blood samples: approximately 41 ophthalmopathy, fewer than 85 hyperthyroidism and 17 progressor patients. Following sampling, methimazole starting at 30 mg daily was given to hyperthyroidism patients, and high-dose intravenous methylprednisolone was given to ophthalmopathy patients.

CDR1 and CDR2, looked up from the germline V gene, are MDHEN and SYDVKM. The junction carries 14 bases between V and J, which are trimmed by 7 bases and 4 bases respectively. Taken from cysteine to phenylalanine, the CDR3 has 14 residues. The read is trimmed to its CDR3 DNA, 42 bases read in frame from base 1. Stable Graves' hyperthyroidism was defined as no progression to ophthalmopathy during 18 months of follow-up. Hyperthyroidism patients were newly diagnosed, with disease duration under 2 months, and aged 18 to 65 years. Exclusion was applied to patients with uncontrolled infections, other autoimmune diseases, pregnancy or lactation. Diagnoses were established on the basis of clinical symptoms, serum thyroxine and TRAb, thyroid ultrasound, and orbital computed tomography. PBMCs were isolated from more than 9 ml of fresh peripheral blood by Ficoll-Paque density gradient centrifugation. Trizol reagent was used to extract total RNA, and RNA quality was then checked on an Agilent 2100 Bioanalyzer.

The TCR beta CDR3 regions were amplified from RNA transcripts. For the first round of RT-PCR on the TCR CDR3, the HTBI primer set was used together with the Qiagen OneStep RT-PCR kit. Libraries were constructed in a second round of multiplex PCR, after which size selection and purification were carried out. Paired-end sequencing of the libraries was performed with 100 bp reads on an Illumina HiSeq2000. As for how the authors treated the data: SOAPnuke was used to process the raw data, throwing out any read that contained adapters or uncalled bases, had a mean Phred below 15, or lacked an exact constant-primer or identifier match. High-quality paired reads were merged with COPE v1.2.5, and unique nucleotide sequences were defined as clonotypes. MiTCR v1.1 was used to align clonotypes to the IMGT TRBV, TRBD and TRBJ reference segments. Analysis was restricted to V-J combinations with a frequency above 0.0001, which covered 99.2% of repertoires. The TCS score was defined as the ratio of F50 (clonal expansion) to E x V (chaos), calculated using BLOSUM62-based TCRdist between CDR3 peptides within each V-J. Welch's t-statistics and random forest reduced approximately 520 V-J features to 13, which were used in a naive Bayes classifier (R e1071). TCRdb trimmed public reads at Q25 via fastp, called clones via MiXCR and kept in-frame beta chains. One record per CDR3 amino acid sequence lists the most common genes and DNA. The V and J calls, along with clone size, are taken from TCRdb and not from the paper's own processing. The sample table lists about 340,000 distinct CDR3 sequences, about 20% of them with a count of one. The ten largest clones add up to 45% to 55% of the sample.

Points the paper makes about the study in general: Most expanded thyroid clonotypes (frequency above 0.001) were also found in blood, which suggests that blood repertoires may mirror thyroid immune responses. A model built on a 13 V-J signature distinguished ophthalmopathy from stable hyperthyroidism, reaching around 88% sensitivity and around 82% specificity in cross-validation and 80%/75% in testing. No statistical method was used to fix the sample size in advance, and group allocation was not hidden from the investigators. In validation, the model predicted progression to ophthalmopathy with roughly 66% sensitivity and around 72% specificity, a median of 6.5 months before onset.

This clonotype was recorded at least ten times. Its cognate antigen has yet to be identified. No base-level quality is on record; no much larger clone is a single base apart. Rearrangement joined TRBV28 to TRBJ2-1, with the D gene not confidently named. Input material: blood. The TCR was taken from a woman aged 50 to 60 with Graves' hyperthyroidism. The bases read TGTGCCAGCACCACGGAAAGAGCTTACAATGAGCAGTTCTTC. The encoded protein is CASTTERAYNEQFF.